What follows is one T cell receptor (beta chain) and its context. Its antigen is unknown. TCRdb derives one entry per CDR3 protein from the 5' RACE reads, leaving out DNA. Its clone listing holds over 150,000 distinct CDR3 sequences. The CDR3 spans 15 residues. CDR1 SGHRS and CDR2 YFSETQ come from the germline V gene. The data were obtained in a study of monozygotic twins with inflammatory bowel disease. General study points: Clonotype sharing was lower in IBD patients than healthy twins, most markedly with disease activity. Distinction of different T cell subtypes was not possible.

The sequence derives from a human donor with ulcerative colitis or Crohn's disease, or a healthy co-twin of an affected twin (not recorded which). The chain carries TRBV5-1 and TRBJ2-7; absent DNA, TCRdb's TRBD1 call cannot be checked. The material sequenced was blood. The CDR3 spells CASSLEAAITREQYF.